The T cell receptor beta chain under discussion was sequenced for a study of T cells after yellow fever vaccination. Study-level points and caveats: Subsequent booster samples again held most clones from primary vaccination (96% CD4, roughly 88% CD8). Abundant clonotypes from the bulk population could have been carried over as contaminants into FACS-sorted repertoires.

CDR3 size: 12 residues. Germline CDR1 DFQATT, CDR2 SNEGSKA (reference sequence). Between the trimmed V and J ends, which lost 7 bases and 3 bases, there was a span of 13 bases. The table lists this clonotype with many counts. Its target is unknown. TCRdb independently ran MiXCR on the 5' RACE reads; one entry per CDR3 protein. The sample includes about 340,000 distinct CDR3 sequences, approximately 9% of them seen just once. This clonotype was obtained from a man between 18 and 29 years old who received the YFV17D yellow fever vaccine. The chain links TRBV20-1 to TRBJ2-7, with D tentatively TRBD1 (5 bases). The source material was PBMCs, sampled on the day of the first yellow fever vaccination. CDR3 sequence (DNA): TGCAGTGTCGGCCAGGGCCTCTACGAGCAGTACTTC. Its translation: CSVGQGLYEQYF.